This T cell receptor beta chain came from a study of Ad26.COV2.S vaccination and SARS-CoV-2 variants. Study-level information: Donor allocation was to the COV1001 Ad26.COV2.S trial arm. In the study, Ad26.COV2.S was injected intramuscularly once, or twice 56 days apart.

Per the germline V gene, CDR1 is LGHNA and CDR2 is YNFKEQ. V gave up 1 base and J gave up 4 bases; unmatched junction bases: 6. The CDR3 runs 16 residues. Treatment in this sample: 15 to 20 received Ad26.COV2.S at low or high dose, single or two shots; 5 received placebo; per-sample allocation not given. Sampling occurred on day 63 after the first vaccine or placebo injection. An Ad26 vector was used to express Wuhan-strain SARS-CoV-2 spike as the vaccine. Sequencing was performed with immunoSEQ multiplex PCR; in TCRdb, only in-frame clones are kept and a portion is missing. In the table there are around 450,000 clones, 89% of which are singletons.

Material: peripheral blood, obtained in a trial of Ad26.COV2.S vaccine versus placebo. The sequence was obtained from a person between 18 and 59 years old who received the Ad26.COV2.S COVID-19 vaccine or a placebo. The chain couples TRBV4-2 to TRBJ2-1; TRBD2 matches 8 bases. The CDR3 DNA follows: TGTGCCAGCAGCCAAGGCAAAACGGGAGGGTACAATGAGCAGTTCTTC. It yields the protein CASSQGKTGGYNEQFF.